Shown below are 18 T cell receptor beta chains from a single sample sequenced in a study of shared clonotypes between healthy human individuals. Clones were read by immunoSEQ multiplex PCR, and TCRdb kept only the in-frame ones, dropping some. The data show 2 million to 2.5 million clones, roughly 92% seen once. The material sequenced was naive CD4+ T cells from PBMCs. As to subset: CD45RA+ positively selected. These receptors came from a man in his late teens or twenties in good health. Some clones in this sample may be carry-over from other donors' samples.

The V gene is TRBV19, the J gene TRBJ2-1; D is possibly TRBD1 or TRBD2 (5 bases each). The CDR3 totals 15 residues. The V and J ends lost 6 bases and 0 bases respectively, with 12 bases between them. Germline loops: CDR1 LNHDA, CDR2 SQIVND (reference sequence). CDR3 in amino acids: CASRSGLSSYNEQFF. The CDR3 DNA follows: TGTGCCAGTAGATCGGGGCTCAGCTCCTACAATGAGCAGTTCTTC.

This rearrangement joins TRBV14 to TRBJ2-1; TRBD2 aligns across 10 bases. The germline V gene encodes CDR1 SGHDN and CDR2 FVKESK. This CDR3 comprises 17 residues. V shed 2 bases, J shed 6 bases, and the junction held 10 bases outside the gene matches. DNA of the CDR3: TGTGCCAGCAGCCAACTTAAACTAGCGGGAAGGGGCAATGAGCAGTTCTTC. It yields the protein CASSQLKLAGRGNEQFF.

In DNA, the CDR3 is TGTGCCAGCAGTTTTGACGGGGACCTTAGCACAGATACGCAGTATTTT. Translating it yields CASSFDGDLSTDTQYF. The rearrangement uses TRBV27 and TRBJ2-3; perhaps D is TRBD1 or TRBD2 (5 bases each). The CDR3 sequence is 16 residues long. CDR1 and CDR2 from the germline V gene are MNHEY and SMNVEV (reference sequence). V was shortened by 3 bases and J by 0 bases, with 13 bases between the two germline ends.

CDR3 sequence (DNA): TGTGCCAGCAGCAGCCAAGGACAGGTTCTGAACACCGGGGAGCTGTTTTTT. Translation: CASSSQGQVLNTGELFF. V gene TRBV7-3 combines with J gene TRBJ2-2; 7 bases agree with TRBD1. Losses at the gene ends were 5 bases for V and 1 base for J; bases not matched to a gene: 10. CDR1 and CDR2 from the germline V gene are SGHTA and FQGTGA. This CDR3 contains 17 residues.

V gene TRBV10-1 combines with J gene TRBJ2-1; D is unclear. Germline assignment: CDR1 WNHNN and CDR2 SYGVQD (reference sequence). Trimming took 2 bases from V and 3 from J, leaving 8 bases between them. CDR3 length equals 14 residues. The CDR3 DNA reads TGCGCCAGCAGTGAGGGCAGGTTCTACAATGAGCAGTTCTTC. As protein: CASSEGRFYNEQFF.

CDR3 in amino acids: CAISDVRRDRQPQHF. DNA of the CDR3: TGTGCCATCAGTGATGTCAGGCGGGATCGTCAGCCCCAGCATTTT. The rearrangement uses TRBV10-3 and TRBJ1-5, with D uncertain. V lost 3 bases to trimming and J lost 6 bases, with 15 bases between them. Per germline, CDR1 ENHRY and CDR2 SYGVKD. CDR3 length: 15 residues.

The rearrangement joins TRBV7-9 to TRBJ2-7; TRBD1 matches at 8 bases. The germline V gene encodes CDR1 SEHNR and CDR2 FQNEAQ (reference sequence). V was clipped by 4 bases and J by 7 bases; unmatched bases: 12. This CDR3 has 15 residues. The CDR3 protein is CASSSSRQGPEEQYF. CDR3 bases: TGTGCCAGCAGCTCCTCCCGACAGGGGCCGGAGGAGCAGTACTTC.

This clone was counted a single time. The gene calls are TRBV5-5 and TRBJ2-3; no firm D call. Trimming removed 0 bases from V and 6 bases from J, with 11 bases in between. The germline CDR1 and CDR2 sequences are SGHKS and YYEKEE (reference sequence). CDR3 length: 14 residues. CDR3 in DNA: TGTGCCAGCAGCTTGGCAGTACGGGCCGATACGCAGTATTTT. Translation: CASSLAVRADTQYF.

A single count supports this clone. The rearrangement joins TRBV6-5 to TRBJ1-6; D is unresolved. In germline, CDR1 is MNHEY, CDR2 SVGAGI. The V and J ends lost 3 bases and 6 bases respectively, with 15 bases between them. This CDR3 spans 16 amino acids. CDR3 in DNA: TGTGCCAGCAGTTATACTTCGTGGCTGCCTAATTCACCCCTCCACTTT. Translation: CASSYTSWLPNSPLHF.

This clone was picked up a small number of times. The chain carries TRBV29-1 and TRBJ1-1; no clear D gene. From germline, CDR1 is SQVTM and CDR2 ANQGSEA. This CDR3 spans 10 amino acids. The CDR3 DNA is TGCAGTAGTGAGAACACTGAAGCTTTCTTT. Its protein is CSSENTEAFF.

The table lists this clone with a few counts. The identical CDR3 is also encoded by other nucleotide sequences in the sample. The chain employs TRBV29-1 and TRBJ1-1; D is perhaps TRBD1 (5 bases). V lost 5 bases, J lost 1 base, and 11 bases lay in between. The V gene's germline CDR1 is SQVTM and CDR2 ANQGSEA. This CDR3 contains 13 residues. The CDR3 bases are TGCAGCGTTTTAGGGAGGGGGAACACTGAAGCTTTCTTT. It codes for CSVLGRGNTEAFF.

The count of this clone is one. The chain recombines TRBV19 with TRBJ1-2; 8 positions match TRBD1. V lost 3 bases to trimming and J lost 0 bases; unmatched junction nucleotides: 6. This CDR3 has 16 residues. Germline CDR1 is LNHDA and CDR2 is SQIVND (reference sequence). The CDR3 region is CASSIDRGTSNYGYTF. CDR3 DNA: TGTGCCAGTAGTATCGACAGGGGCACCTCTAACTATGGCTACACCTTC.

The chain couples TRBV5-6 to TRBJ1-2; no firm D call. Germline V gene sequence: CDR1 SGHDT, CDR2 YYEEEE. The germline V and J ends were trimmed by 4 bases and 8 bases, with 12 bases remaining between them. This CDR3 region has 12 residues. The CDR3 here is CASSLGIYGYTF. CDR3 coding DNA: TGTGCCAGCAGCCTGGGAATCTACGGCTACACCTTC.

V gene TRBV11-2 combines with J gene TRBJ2-7; 10 bases fit TRBD1. Germline CDR1 SGHAT, CDR2 FQNNGV. The CDR3 contains 16 residues. The trim removed 2 bases at V and 2 bases at J, leaving 6 bases unmatched. The CDR3 region is CASSLRAGTGAYEQYF. The CDR3, as DNA: TGTGCCAGCAGCTTAAGGGCCGGGACAGGGGCCTACGAGCAGTACTTC.

The chain joins TRBV5-4 to TRBJ1-5; 7 positions match TRBD1. The CDR3 spans 14 residues. V gave up 4 bases and J gave up 2 bases; unmatched junction bases: 3. From germline, CDR1 is SGHNT and CDR2 YYREEE (reference sequence). This chain's CDR3 is CASSPGQGNQPQHF. CDR3 bases: TGTGCCAGCAGCCCCGGACAGGGCAATCAGCCCCAGCATTTT.

This clone showed up many times. Written as DNA, the CDR3 is TGTGCCAGCAGCCTCGGCAGGGAGGATGAAAAACTGTTTTTT. Translating gives CASSLGREDEKLFF. V gene TRBV7-9 combines with J gene TRBJ1-4; TRBD1 might be the D (5 bases). Trimming removed 5 bases at V and 6 bases at J, with 13 bases between. Germline values: CDR1 SEHNR, CDR2 FQNEAQ (reference sequence). The CDR3 covers 14 residues.

This clone showed up just a few times. The chain employs TRBV19 and TRBJ1-1; 8 nucleotides line up with TRBD1. Trimming took 6 bases from V and 1 from J; bases not matched to a gene: 7. This CDR3 is built from 15 residues. The germline V gene has CDR1 LNHDA and CDR2 SQIVND (reference sequence). CDR3 in DNA: TGTGCCAGTAGGGTGACAGGGGTTCCGAACACTGAAGCTTTCTTT. Protein sequence: CASRVTGVPNTEAFF.

This rearrangement joins TRBV5-6 to TRBJ2-1; 11 bases are shared with TRBD2. V gave up 4 bases and J gave up 7 bases; unmatched junction bases: 10. Per germline, CDR1 SGHDT and CDR2 YYEEEE. The CDR3 loop spans 16 amino acids. As DNA, the CDR3 is TGTGCCAGCAGCCCCACCTCTAGCGGGAGGAGGAATGAGCAGTTCTTC. As protein: CASSPTSSGRRNEQFF.